This T cell receptor beta chain was recorded in a study of T cells after yellow fever vaccination. Germline lookup yields CDR1 DFQATT and CDR2 SNEGSKA (reference sequence). CDR3 size: 12 residues. Trimming stripped 5 bases from V and 7 bases from J, with 12 bases between. Notes on the study in general: Detected again after the booster were most primary-vaccination clones, at 96% CD4 and 80% to 90% CD8.

A few counts support this clonotype. Its specificity is unknown. TCRdb itself ran the 5' RACE reads through MiXCR, one entry per CDR3 protein. The sample contains approximately 350,000 distinct CDR3 sequences, around a tenth of which appear only once. The TCR originated in a man aged 18 to 30 who received the YFV17D yellow fever vaccine. The material sequenced was PBMCs, taken on the day of the first yellow fever vaccination. The genes are TRBV20-1 and TRBJ1-5; D unclear. DNA for the CDR3: TGCAGTGCTCGGGCCCGTAGGCAGCCCCAGCATTTT. Its translation: CSARARRQPQHF.